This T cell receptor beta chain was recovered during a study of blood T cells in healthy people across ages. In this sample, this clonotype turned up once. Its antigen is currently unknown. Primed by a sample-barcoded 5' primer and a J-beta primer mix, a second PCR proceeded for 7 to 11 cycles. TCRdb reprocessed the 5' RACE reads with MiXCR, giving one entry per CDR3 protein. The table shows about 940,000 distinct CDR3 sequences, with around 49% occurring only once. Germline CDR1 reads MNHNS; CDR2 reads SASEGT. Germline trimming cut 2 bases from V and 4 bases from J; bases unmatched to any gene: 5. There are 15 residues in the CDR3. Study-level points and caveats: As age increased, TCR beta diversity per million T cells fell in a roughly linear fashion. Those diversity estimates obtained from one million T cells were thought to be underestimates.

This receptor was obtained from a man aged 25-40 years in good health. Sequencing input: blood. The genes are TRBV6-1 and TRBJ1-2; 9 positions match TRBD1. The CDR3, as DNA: TGTGCCAGCAGTGAACACGACAGGGGGACCTATGGCTACACCTTC. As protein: CASSEHDRGTYGYTF.